These 14 T cell receptor beta chains were all obtained from the same sample, sequenced in a study of blood T cells in healthy people across ages. PCR was performed a second time for roughly 7 to 12 cycles using a sample-barcoded 5' primer and a J-beta primer mix. Using its own MiXCR run on the 5' RACE reads, TCRdb lists one record per CDR3 protein. Of 910,000 or so distinct CDR3 sequences in the sample, about 53% were seen once. Specimen: blood. These receptor sequences come from a woman aged 60-75 years in good health.

The chain employs TRBV28 and TRBJ1-2, with 7 bases aligning to TRBD1. Germline V lookup: CDR1 MDHEN, CDR2 SYDVKM. This CDR3 region has 14 residues. Germline trimming cut 5 bases from V and 2 bases from J; bases unmatched to any gene: 5. CDR3 sequence: CASSPPGQNYGYTF. In DNA form, the CDR3 reads TGTGCCAGCAGTCCACCGGGACAGAACTATGGCTACACCTTC.

V and J are TRBV2 and TRBJ1-5, with D unclear. Germline CDR1 reads SNHLY; CDR2 reads FYNNEI. The CDR3 is made up of 14 amino acids. V was cut by 5 bases and J by 3 bases, with 11 bases left in between. DNA of the CDR3: TGTGCCAGCAGTAGGGCACGGCTCAATCAGCCCCAGCATTTT. Its translation: CASSRARLNQPQHF.

This clonotype was found a few times. V is TRBV28 and J is TRBJ1-2; D may be TRBD1 (5 bases). The CDR3 consists of 15 residues. Germline CDR1 and CDR2: MDHEN and SYDVKM. V lost 5 bases and J lost 6, with 19 bases in between. In DNA form, the CDR3 reads TGTGCCAGCAGTCGAGCTGAACGGGGCAGGAATGGCTACACCTTC. Translated: CASSRAERGRNGYTF.

V usage is TRBV29-1 and J usage is TRBJ2-3, with TRBD1 matching over 9 bases. There are 15 residues in the CDR3. V lost 2 bases, J lost 3 bases, and 6 bases stayed unmatched. The V gene's germline CDR1 is SQVTM and CDR2 ANQGSEA. The CDR3 bases are TGCAGCGTTGAACCAACAGGGGGCGCAACAGATACGCAGTATTTT. Protein product: CSVEPTGGATDTQYF.

The chain combines TRBV9 with TRBJ2-5; D remains ambiguous. The CDR3 has 14 residues. The V gene lost 0 bases and the J gene lost 2 bases, with 8 bases spanning the gap. In germline, CDR1 is SGDLS, CDR2 YYNGEE. DNA for the CDR3: TGTGCCAGCAGCGTAGACGTAGGACAAGAGACCCAGTACTTC. This encodes CASSVDVGQETQYF.

This chain uses TRBV6-5 with TRBJ2-5; maybe TRBD2 (7 bases). The DNA end favors TRBJ2-4, so the J call may be wrong. CDR1 and CDR2 from the germline V gene are MNHEY and SVGAGI. This CDR3 has 13 amino acids. The CDR3 DNA is TGTGCCAGCAGCCGGGGGGCAAGCGACATTCAGTACTTC. Protein: CASSRGASDIQYF.

The CDR3 region is CASSARLAGETQYF. The CDR3 DNA is TGTGCCAGCAGTGCCAGACTAGCGGGAGAGACCCAGTACTTC. The chain carries TRBV27 and TRBJ2-5; 10 positions match TRBD2. The V gene's germline CDR1 is MNHEY and CDR2 SMNVEV (reference sequence). The CDR3 is 14 residues long. J gave up 4 bases and V 5 bases, and 4 bases lay outside the gene matches.

The chain couples TRBV3-1 to TRBJ1-2, with TRBD1 as a possible D gene (5 bases). The ends were cut back, 3 bases at V and 4 bases at J, with 9 bases in the middle. This CDR3 comprises 13 residues. Germline V CDR1 and CDR2: LGHDT, YNNKEL (reference sequence). This CDR3 is CASSQGRSYGYTF. The CDR3 region has the DNA TGTGCCAGCAGCCAGGGACGGAGCTATGGCTACACCTTC.

The V call is TRBV7-2, the J call TRBJ1-1; a possible D gene is TRBD1 (5 bases). With 3 bases removed from V and 3 bases from J, the gap between germline ends came to 14 bases. The CDR3 spans 15 residues. In germline, CDR1 is SGHTA, CDR2 FQGNSA. The CDR3 region has the DNA TGTGCCAGCAGCTTCGGCGGGGCGTCGGACACTGAAGCTTTCTTT. This sequence encodes CASSFGGASDTEAFF.

The chain carries TRBV11-2 and TRBJ1-5; tentatively, D is TRBD1 (5 bases). This CDR3 comprises 14 residues. Per germline, CDR1 SGHAT and CDR2 FQNNGV. Trimming removed 1 base at V and 6 bases at J, with 10 bases between. The CDR3 nucleotides read TGTGCCAGCAGCTTAGGAGGCGGGACTCAGCCCCAGCATTTT. Its protein product is CASSLGGGTQPQHF.

V gene TRBV12-3 or TRBV12-4 combines with J gene TRBJ2-4; the match to TRBD2 covers 11 bases. This CDR3 has 14 amino acids. V shed 6 bases, J shed 13 bases, and the junction held 11 bases outside the gene matches. The CDR3: CASRATSGKRGQYF. CDR3 in DNA: TGTGCCAGCAGAGCGACTAGCGGGAAAAGGGGGCAGTACTTC.

The V gene is TRBV7-3, the J gene TRBJ2-1; TRBD2 agrees at 11 bases. The V gene's germline CDR1 is SGHTA and CDR2 FQGTGA. Unmatched junction bases numbered 8, after V lost 5 bases and J lost 5 bases. CDR3 length: 16 amino acids. This chain's CDR3 is CASSIGRLAGNNEQFF. CDR3 bases: TGTGCCAGCAGCATAGGGCGACTAGCGGGAAACAATGAGCAGTTCTTC.

The CDR3 DNA is TGCGCCAGCAGCCACGGAGGGCCCTCCTATAATTCACCCCTCCACTTT. Its protein product is CASSHGGPSYNSPLHF. The V and J genes are TRBV4-1 and TRBJ1-6; D is ambiguous. Germline V gene data show CDR1 as MGHRA and CDR2 as YSYEKL. The V and J ends lost 3 bases and 0 bases respectively, with 9 bases between them. This CDR3 has 16 residues.

This clonotype was picked up one time. V gene TRBV27 combines with J gene TRBJ1-2, with 8 bases that match TRBD1. The length of the CDR3 is 13 residues. Germline CDR1 MNHEY, CDR2 SMNVEV (reference sequence). V lost 7 bases, J lost 8 bases, and 9 bases stayed unmatched. The CDR3 DNA sequence: TGTGCCAGCAACTCGGCGACAGGGGCGGGCTACACCTTC. Amino acid sequence: CASNSATGAGYTF.